The TCR beta chain described here comes from a study of T cell responses to AZD1222 COVID-19 vaccine. About the research overall: Both about-4-week and about-12-week second-dose recipients were combined. Study-level points and caveats: A mostly white British donor set with more females was recruited, and clonal diversity was possibly underestimated.

Profiled with immunoSEQ multiplex PCR; TCRdb holds only in-frame clones, not every one. This repertoire shows 100,000 to 150,000 clones, about 86% found once; its top ten account for 9.5% to 15%. About this clone itself: Antigen unknown.

The V and J ends lost 4 bases and 2 bases, in that order; junction bases with no gene match: 1. Germline assignment: CDR1 LGHDT and CDR2 YNNKEL (reference sequence). This CDR3 contains 15 residues. The rearrangement joins TRBV3-1 (or the pseudogene TRBV3-2) to TRBJ1-6; 8 bases match TRBD1. The TCR sequence derives from an adult in good health. The sample was peripheral blood, taken on day 0 of AZD1222 vaccination. The CDR3 sequence: CASSPGGTYNSPLHF. As DNA, the CDR3 is TGTGCCAGCAGCCCAGGGGGCACCTATAATTCACCCCTCCACTTT.